Following are 16 T cell receptor beta chains from one sample sequenced in a study of vaccination effects on CD4 cells after COVID-19. Assay used: immunoSEQ multiplex PCR; TCRdb lists only in-frame clones, some missing. The sample carries approximately 9,300 clones, about 75% recorded once. When around 9 days of culture had elapsed, CD4+ T cells were isolated. Subjects were given two BNT162b2 or mRNA-1273 vaccine doses. These receptors lack a known antigen. The source was CD4+ T cells from PBMCs cultured without peptide, collected after COVID-19 vaccination. The source is a human donor who received a COVID-19 vaccine.

This sequence joins TRBV4-2 and TRBJ2-7; D is perhaps TRBD1 (6 bases). Trimming took off 4 bases at V and 2 bases at J, with 12 bases between the two ends. This CDR3 contains 14 residues. Germline V gives CDR1 LGHNA, CDR2 YNFKEQ. The CDR3 loop reads CASSPRTGTYEQYF. CDR3 nucleotides: TGTGCCAGCAGCCCTAGAACAGGGACCTACGAGCAGTACTTC.

This chain links TRBV14 with TRBJ1-1; perhaps TRBD1 as D (5 bases). V was pared by 0 bases and J by 7 bases, with 12 bases between. The CDR3 is 14 residues long. The V gene's germline CDR1 is SGHDN and CDR2 FVKESK. The CDR3 bases are TGTGCCAGCAGCCAAGATTGGGGCACCAATGAAGCTTTCTTT. It translates to CASSQDWGTNEAFF. The full variable domain, rest sourced from reference TRBV14 and TRBJ1-1, is EAGVTQFPSHSVIEKGQTVTLRCDPISGHDNLYWYRRVMGKEIKFLLHFVKESKQDESGMPNNRFLAERTGGTYSTLKVQPAELEDSGVYFCASSQDWGTNEAFFGQGTRLTVV.

The CDR3 DNA reads TGTGCCAGCAGCCGTTTCGAGGGGACTGAAGCTTTCTTT. This codes for CASSRFEGTEAFF. This rearrangement joins TRBV12-3 or TRBV12-4 to TRBJ1-1, with TRBD1 as a possible D gene (5 bases). CDR3 length: 13 residues. The V and J ends lost 6 bases and 5 bases respectively, with 13 bases between them.

This rearrangement joins TRBV9 to TRBJ2-5, with D perhaps TRBD2 (5 bases). The CDR3 has 13 residues. V was shortened by 5 bases and J by 0 bases, with 8 bases between the two germline ends. CDR1 SGDLS and CDR2 YYNGEE come from the germline V gene. As DNA, the CDR3 is TGTGCCAGCAGAGCGGCGGACCAAGAGACCCAGTACTTC. It yields the protein CASRAADQETQYF. Together with reference TRBV9 and TRBJ2-5, the CDR3 gives the full variable domain: DSGVTQTPKHLITATGQRVTLRCSPRSGDLSVYWYQQSLDQGLQFLIQYYNGEERAKGNILERFSAQQFPDLHSELNLSSLELGDSALYFCASRAADQETQYFGPGTRLLVL.

This clone showed up just once. The chain employs TRBV5-6 and TRBJ2-2; D could derive from TRBD1 or TRBD2 (5 bases each). Germline V gives CDR1 SGHDT, CDR2 YYEEEE. The germline V and J ends were trimmed by 2 bases and 2 bases, with 10 bases remaining between them. This CDR3 has 15 amino acids. The CDR3 nucleotides read TGTGCCAGCAGCTTTGGGGGAACTAACACCGGGGAGCTGTTTTTT. Translating it yields CASSFGGTNTGELFF.

This clone was recorded a few times. In DNA, the CDR3 is TGTGCCAGCAGTGAAGAGGGAGTGGGAACACCCCTCCACTTT. This sequence encodes CASSEEGVGTPLHF. This chain uses TRBV6-1 with TRBJ1-6; D remains ambiguous. The V gene's germline CDR1 is MNHNS and CDR2 SASEGT. The CDR3 extends over 14 amino acids. The V and J ends lost 1 base and 11 bases respectively, with 12 bases between them.

This chain links TRBV5-1 with TRBJ1-5; 9 bases align to TRBD1. Germline V CDR1 and CDR2: SGHRS, YFSETQ. The CDR3 consists of 17 residues. V lost 4 bases, J lost 7 bases, and 15 bases stayed unmatched. DNA of the CDR3: TGCGCCAGCAGCGCCGGGCACAGGGGGCGCAGGAGACAGCCCCAGCATTTT. Amino acid sequence: CASSAGHRGRRRQPQHF.

V gene TRBV7-9 combines with J gene TRBJ1-2; D is undetermined. The CDR3 spans 14 residues. Looked up from germline, CDR1 is SEHNR and CDR2 is FQNEAQ (reference sequence). With 2 bases removed from V and 8 bases from J, the gap between germline ends came to 15 bases. The CDR3 nucleotides are TGTGCCAGCAGCTTATCAGAGGATAAGCGCGGCTACACCTTC. Protein sequence: CASSLSEDKRGYTF. Looking up the rest from reference TRBV7-9 and TRBJ1-2 gives the full variable domain: DTGVSQNPRHKITKRGQNVTFRCDPISEHNRLYWYRQTLGQGPEFLTYFQNEAQLEKSRLLSDRFSAERPKGSFSTLEIQRTEQGDSAMYLCASSLSEDKRGYTFGSGTRLTVV.

The rearrangement joins TRBV5-5 to TRBJ2-6; D ambiguous. Trimming pared 4 bases from V and 0 bases from J, leaving 11 bases between. Germline V gene lookup returns CDR1 SGHKS and CDR2 YYEKEE (reference sequence). The CDR3 runs 16 residues. The CDR3 bases are TGTGCCAGCAGCCCGCGATCGCTCTCTGGGGCCAACGTCCTGACTTTC. This translates into CASSPRSLSGANVLTF.

The chain carries TRBV4-2 and TRBJ2-4; 7 bases line up with TRBD2. Trimming at V came to 1 base and at J to 10 bases, leaving 4 bases not matched to a gene. The CDR3 extends over 13 amino acids. Per the germline V gene, CDR1 is LGHNA and CDR2 is YNFKEQ. CDR3 amino acids: CASSQVAGVIQYF. CDR3 coding DNA: TGTGCCAGCAGCCAAGTTGCGGGGGTTATTCAGTACTTC.

The gene calls are TRBV4-1 and TRBJ2-5; the D gene is possibly TRBD2 (5 bases). Trimming removed 5 bases from V and 5 bases from J, with 18 bases in between. Germline values: CDR1 MGHRA, CDR2 YSYEKL. The CDR3 is made up of 15 amino acids. DNA of the CDR3: TGCGCCAGCAGCAAGGAAGGGAGTAGGGTGGAGACCCAGTACTTC. This translates into CASSKEGSRVETQYF.

The chain recombines TRBV6-6 with TRBJ2-7, with D possibly TRBD2 on 5 matching bases. Germline assignment: CDR1 MNHNY and CDR2 SVGAGI (reference sequence). This CDR3 region has 14 residues. The ends were cut back, 6 bases at V and 4 bases at J, with 16 bases in the middle. CDR3 residues: CASRAAGLLYEQYF. DNA of the CDR3: TGTGCCAGCAGGGCCGCCGGACTTTTATACGAGCAGTACTTC.

The CDR3, as DNA: TGTGCCAGCAGTTACGGTCTACTCGGCTCCTACGAGCAGTACTTC. Protein sequence: CASSYGLLGSYEQYF. The chain employs TRBV6-5 and TRBJ2-7; D not resolved. CDR3 length equals 15 residues. V was pared by 2 bases and J by 0 bases, with 11 bases between. Germline V gene data show CDR1 as MNHEY and CDR2 as SVGAGI.

The CDR3 region is CASSPRTSGGETQYF. The CDR3 nucleotides read TGTGCCAGCTCACCAAGGACTAGCGGGGGGGAGACCCAGTACTTC. The rearrangement uses TRBV18 and TRBJ2-5; 14 bases are shared with TRBD2. The V gene end was trimmed by 2 bases and the J gene end by 5 bases; junction bases not matched to a gene: 1. The CDR3 spans 15 residues. Germline values: CDR1 KGHSH, CDR2 LQKENI.

DNA for the CDR3: TGTGCCAGCAGCGTAGGCGGGAGGGCCTACAATGAGCAGTTCTTC. Translating gives CASSVGGRAYNEQFF. The chain employs TRBV9 and TRBJ2-1; 9 bases fit TRBD2. Germline trimming cut 0 bases from V and 2 bases from J; bases unmatched to any gene: 0. The CDR3 length is 15 residues. Germline CDR1 SGDLS, CDR2 YYNGEE.

The chain joins TRBV5-1 to TRBJ2-1, with 13 bases aligning to TRBD2. Trimming removed 1 base from V and 8 bases from J; junction bases left unmatched: 6. Germline loops: CDR1 SGHRS, CDR2 YFSETQ. This CDR3 has 16 amino acids. CDR3: CASSLTTSGRSYEQFF. The CDR3 DNA is TGCGCCAGCAGCTTGACGACTAGCGGGAGGTCCTATGAGCAGTTCTTC.